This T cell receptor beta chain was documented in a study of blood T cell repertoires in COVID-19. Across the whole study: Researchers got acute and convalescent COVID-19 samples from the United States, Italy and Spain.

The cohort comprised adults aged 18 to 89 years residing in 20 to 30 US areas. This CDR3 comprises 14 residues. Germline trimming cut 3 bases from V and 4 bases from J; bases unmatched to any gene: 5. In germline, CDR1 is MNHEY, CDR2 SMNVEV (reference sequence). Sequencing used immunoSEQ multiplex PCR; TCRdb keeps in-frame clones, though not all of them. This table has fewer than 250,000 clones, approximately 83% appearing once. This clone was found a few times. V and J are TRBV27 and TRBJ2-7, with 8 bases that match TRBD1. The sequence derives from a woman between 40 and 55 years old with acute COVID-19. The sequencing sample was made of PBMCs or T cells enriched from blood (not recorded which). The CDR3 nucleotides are TGTGCCAGCAGTTTCGGTGACAGGGGTTACGAGCAGTACTTC. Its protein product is CASSFGDRGYEQYF.